This TCR beta chain is from a study of CD8+CD57+ T cells in acquired aplastic anemia. This CDR3 region has 13 residues. Per the germline V gene, CDR1 is DFQATT and CDR2 is SNEGSKA (reference sequence). V was shortened by 6 bases and J by 2 bases, with 13 bases between the two germline ends. Using genomic DNA as the template, TCR beta VDJ and CDR3 profiling was carried out. MiXCR, run by TCRdb on the reads, gives a single entry per CDR3 protein. The sample has 150,000 to 200,000 distinct CDR3 sequences; over 70% are singletons. Selection for sequencing was limited to patients who had shown CD8+CD57+ cell expansion by flow cytometry. Every one of the patients had aplastic anemia (severe, acquired). There was no therapy given to any patient before the blood sampling took place. The table lists this clonotype with a count of one.

The clonotype was recovered from a human donor with aplastic anemia. The V gene is TRBV20-1, the J gene TRBJ1-2, with D possibly being TRBD1 (6 bases). Sequencing was performed on sorted CD4+, CD8+, or CD8+CD57+ T cells (not recorded which) from PBMCs. The CDR3 sequence is CSAHGQGNYGYTF. CDR3 sequence (DNA): TGCAGTGCCCATGGGCAGGGGAACTATGGCTACACCTTC.